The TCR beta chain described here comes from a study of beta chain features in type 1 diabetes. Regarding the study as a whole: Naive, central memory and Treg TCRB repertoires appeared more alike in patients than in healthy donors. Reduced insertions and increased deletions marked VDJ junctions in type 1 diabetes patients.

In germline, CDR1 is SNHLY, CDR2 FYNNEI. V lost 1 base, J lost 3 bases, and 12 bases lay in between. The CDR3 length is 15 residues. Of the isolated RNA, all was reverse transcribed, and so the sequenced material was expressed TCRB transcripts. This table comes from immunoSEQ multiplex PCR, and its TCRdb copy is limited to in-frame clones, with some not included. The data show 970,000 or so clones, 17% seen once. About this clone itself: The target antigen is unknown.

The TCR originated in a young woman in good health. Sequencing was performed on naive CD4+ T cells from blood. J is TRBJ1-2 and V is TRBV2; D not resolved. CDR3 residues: CASSEGEGSYYGYTF. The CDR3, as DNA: TGTGCCAGCAGTGAAGGGGAGGGCTCCTACTATGGCTACACCTTC.